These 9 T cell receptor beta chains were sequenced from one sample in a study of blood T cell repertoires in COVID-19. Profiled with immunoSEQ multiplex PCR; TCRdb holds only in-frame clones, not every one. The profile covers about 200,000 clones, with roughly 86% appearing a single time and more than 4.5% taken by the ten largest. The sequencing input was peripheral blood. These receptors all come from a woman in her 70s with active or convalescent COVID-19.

The CDR3 spells CASTVSGTSSYNEQFF. As DNA, the CDR3 is TGTGCCAGCACCGTTAGCGGGACGAGCTCCTACAATGAGCAGTTCTTC. V and J are TRBV11-2 and TRBJ2-1; the match to TRBD2 covers 8 bases. The CDR3 covers 16 residues. Germline trimming cut 7 bases from V and 0 bases from J; bases unmatched to any gene: 8. Germline CDR1 and CDR2: SGHAT and FQNNGV.

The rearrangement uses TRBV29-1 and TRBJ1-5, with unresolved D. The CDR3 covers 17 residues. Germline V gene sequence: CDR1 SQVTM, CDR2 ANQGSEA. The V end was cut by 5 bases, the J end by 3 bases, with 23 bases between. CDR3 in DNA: TGCAGCGTTATCTTGTACGGCGGCAACGTCGCCAATCAGCCCCAGCATTTT. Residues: CSVILYGGNVANQPQHF.

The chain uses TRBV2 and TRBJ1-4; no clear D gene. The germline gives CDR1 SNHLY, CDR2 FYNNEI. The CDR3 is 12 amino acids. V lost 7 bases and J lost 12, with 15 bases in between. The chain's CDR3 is CASISSRGELFF. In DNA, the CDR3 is TGTGCCAGCATTTCAAGTCGGGGAGAACTGTTTTTT. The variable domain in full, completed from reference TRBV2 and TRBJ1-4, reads EPEVTQTPSHQVTQMGQEVILRCVPISNHLYFYWYRQILGQKVEFLVSFYNNEISEKSEIFDDQFSVERPDGSNFTLKIRSTKLEDSAMYFCASISSRGELFFGSGTQLSVL.

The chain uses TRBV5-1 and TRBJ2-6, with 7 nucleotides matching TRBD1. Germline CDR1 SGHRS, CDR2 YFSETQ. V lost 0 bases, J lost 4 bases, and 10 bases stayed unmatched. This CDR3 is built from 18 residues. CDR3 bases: TGCGCCAGCAGCTTGGCCCCCTCTCAGGGGGTAGGGGCCAACGTCCTGACTTTC. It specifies CASSLAPSQGVGANVLTF.

The DNA of the CDR3 is TGTGCCAGCAGCCAAGATAGTTCAGGGGGCGGTAACTATGGCTACACCTTC. It encodes CASSQDSSGGGNYGYTF. V and J are TRBV4-2 and TRBJ1-2, with 8 bases fitting TRBD1. CDR1 and CDR2 (germline): LGHNA, YNFKEQ. J lost 1 base, V lost 0 bases, and 7 bases had no gene match. This CDR3 contains 17 residues.

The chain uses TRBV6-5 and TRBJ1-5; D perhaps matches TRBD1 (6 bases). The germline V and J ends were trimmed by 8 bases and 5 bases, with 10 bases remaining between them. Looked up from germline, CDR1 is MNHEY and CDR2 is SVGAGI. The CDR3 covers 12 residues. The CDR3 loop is CASGAGDQPQHF. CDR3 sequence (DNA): TGTGCCAGCGGGGCAGGGGATCAGCCCCAGCATTTT.

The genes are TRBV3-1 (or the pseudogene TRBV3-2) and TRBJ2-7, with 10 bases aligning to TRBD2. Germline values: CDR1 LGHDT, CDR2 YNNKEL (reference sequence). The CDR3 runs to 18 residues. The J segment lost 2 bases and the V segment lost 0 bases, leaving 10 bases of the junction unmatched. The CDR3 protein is CASSQETRHLAGAYEQYF. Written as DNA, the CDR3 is TGTGCCAGCAGCCAAGAAACCCGACATCTAGCGGGAGCCTACGAGCAGTACTTC.

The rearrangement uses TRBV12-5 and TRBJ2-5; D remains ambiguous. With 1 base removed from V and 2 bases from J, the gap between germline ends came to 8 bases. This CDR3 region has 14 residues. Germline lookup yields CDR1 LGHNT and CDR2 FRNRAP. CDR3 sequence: CASGLGHRQETQYF. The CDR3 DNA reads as TGTGCTAGTGGTTTGGGACACCGGCAAGAGACCCAGTACTTC.

Written as DNA, the CDR3 is TGTGCCAGCAGCCAAGGCTGGGGGCGCAGCTCTGGAAACACCATATATTTT. Amino acid sequence: CASSQGWGRSSGNTIYF. V is TRBV4-2 and J is TRBJ1-3; maybe TRBD1 (6 bases). This CDR3 is 17 amino acids long. The V and J ends lost 1 base and 0 bases respectively, with 13 bases between them. Germline V gene data show CDR1 as LGHNA and CDR2 as YNFKEQ.